This T cell receptor beta chain appears in the sequencing data of a study of response to subunit inactivated influenza vaccine. This clonotype has just a few counts. TCRdb analysed the RT-PCR reads with MiXCR anew, one entry per CDR3 protein. Found here are 500,000 to 550,000 distinct CDR3 sequences, 6% to 9% of them singletons; the top ten hold over 10%. The CDR3 has 18 residues. V was cut by 0 bases and J by 1 base, with 17 bases left in between. CDR1 and CDR2 (germline): LGHNA, YNFKEQ. The sequence was collected from a man aged 50 to 69 who received an inactivated influenza vaccine. This sequence joins TRBV4-2 and TRBJ2-3; no clear D. This sample comprised PBMCs from blood, obtained around 25 months after vaccination. CDR3 sequence reads: CASSQDQMPTSGTDTQYF. The CDR3 DNA follows: TGTGCCAGCAGCCAAGACCAAATGCCGACTTCCGGCACAGATACGCAGTATTTT.